This entry lists 29 T cell receptor beta chains sequenced from one sample in a study of response to subunit inactivated influenza vaccine (dated by TCRdb to 2017 to 2018). The time point label, read with the paper, signifies: 45 days after influenza vaccine administration. Library creation used RT-PCR. Sequencing relied on an Illumina HiSeq 2500. TCRdb applied fastp at Q25 and MiXCR to the public reads, then kept only in-frame beta chains. Each CDR3 protein gets just one entry, which takes the most common genes and DNA from the rows behind it. The sample table lists some 480,000 distinct CDR3 sequences, roughly 9.8% of them with a count of one. About 12% of the sample is held by the ten biggest clonotypes. The sample was PBMCs from blood, taken 40 to 50 days after vaccination. The receptors were gathered from a man aged 50 to 59 who received an inactivated influenza vaccine. Donor details come from another sample of the same person, matched by shared clones.

The chain links TRBV27 to TRBJ2-7; tentative D call: TRBD2 (7 bases). CDR1 MNHEY and CDR2 SMNVEV come from the germline V gene (reference sequence). Trimming took off 5 bases at V and 6 bases at J, with 23 bases between the two ends. The CDR3 has 16 residues. CDR3: CASSPLPGPRGAEQYF. The CDR3 DNA reads as TGTGCCAGCAGTCCCCTTCCCGGGCCTCGGGGGGCCGAGCAGTACTTC.

This clonotype was counted a few times. V is TRBV20-1 and J is TRBJ2-3; D is uncertain. The CDR3 is 12 residues long. V gave up 3 bases and J gave up 6 bases, with 10 bases separating them. Germline V lookup: CDR1 DFQATT, CDR2 SNEGSKA (reference sequence). CDR3 nucleotides: TGCAGTGCTAGTAAGGCTGGCGATACGCAGTATTTT. Protein: CSASKAGDTQYF.

The chain is built from TRBV10-3 and TRBJ2-6; D is perhaps TRBD1 or TRBD2 (6 bases each). Trimming removed 6 bases at V and 2 bases at J, with 17 bases between. Germline V gene lookup returns CDR1 ENHRY and CDR2 SYGVKD. The CDR3 has 17 residues. This CDR3 reads CAISAPGRGAGANVLTF. The CDR3 DNA reads as TGTGCCATCAGCGCTCCGGGAAGGGGGGCTGGGGCCAACGTCCTGACTTTC.

This chain connects TRBV20-1 to TRBJ2-1, with 7 bases matching TRBD2. The CDR3 is 16 residues long. V lost 1 base, J lost 0 bases, and 6 bases stayed unmatched. In germline, CDR1 is DFQATT, CDR2 SNEGSKA (reference sequence). This CDR3 reads CSARALPGGSYNEQFF. Written as DNA, the CDR3 is TGCAGTGCTAGAGCCCTCCCGGGGGGCTCCTACAATGAGCAGTTCTTC.

The chain uses TRBV5-1 and TRBJ2-2, with no clear D. Between the trimmed V and J ends, which lost 2 bases and 2 bases, there was a span of 13 bases. Germline V CDR1 and CDR2: SGHRS, YFSETQ. There are 16 residues in the CDR3. The CDR3, as DNA: TGCGCCAGCAGCTTCCTTCCACAGACCAACACCGGGGAGCTGTTTTTT. Protein: CASSFLPQTNTGELFF.

This clonotype was seen repeatedly, ten times or more. The chain is built from TRBV12-3 or TRBV12-4 and TRBJ1-1; D gene unclear. The CDR3 totals 14 residues. With 4 bases removed from V and 7 bases from J, the gap between germline ends came to 16 bases. The DNA for the CDR3 is TGTGCCAGCAGTTCAACTCCCTACTGGGATGAAGCTTTCTTT. This encodes CASSSTPYWDEAFF.

This clonotype was seen only a few times. CDR3: CASSYYAGSDEQYF. CDR3 bases: TGTGCCAGCAGTTACTATGCAGGTAGCGACGAGCAGTACTTC. The chain uses TRBV6-5 and TRBJ2-7; TRBD2 is a possible D gene (5 bases). Trimming cost V 1 base and J 5 bases, with 12 bases left between them. This CDR3 region has 14 residues. The germline CDR1 and CDR2 sequences are MNHEY and SVGAGI.

This CDR3 is CASSVAPGRETQYF. CDR3 DNA sequence: TGTGCCAGCAGCGTCGCACCTGGACGGGAGACCCAGTACTTC. The chain couples TRBV9 to TRBJ2-5; D unclear. This CDR3 has 14 residues. Germline V gene lookup returns CDR1 SGDLS and CDR2 YYNGEE. Trimming took off 2 bases at V and 5 bases at J, with 13 bases between the two ends.

This clonotype was seen at least ten times. This chain's CDR3 is CAISAKTYEQYF. The CDR3, as DNA: TGTGCCATCAGTGCGAAAACCTACGAGCAGTACTTC. The chain carries TRBV10-3 and TRBJ2-7; D uncertain. Between the trimmed V and J ends, which lost 4 bases and 2 bases, there was a span of 6 bases. Per germline, CDR1 ENHRY and CDR2 SYGVKD. The CDR3 runs 12 residues.

The chain employs TRBV12-3 or TRBV12-4 and TRBJ2-4; TRBD2 is a possible D gene (5 bases). V lost 6 bases and J lost 2, with 17 bases in between. The CDR3 totals 16 residues. The CDR3 sequence: CASSLVEAWTKNIQYF. The CDR3 bases are TGTGCCAGCAGCCTAGTGGAGGCGTGGACCAAAAACATTCAGTACTTC.

This clonotype was seen ten or more times. This chain joins TRBV10-3 and TRBJ2-7; 8 nucleotides align to TRBD2. The CDR3 is 14 amino acids. Germline CDR1 and CDR2: ENHRY and SYGVKD. V lost 6 bases and J lost 2; bases outside the gene matches: 6. This chain's CDR3 is CAISSSGSTYEQYF. CDR3 in DNA: TGTGCCATCAGCTCAAGCGGGAGTACCTACGAGCAGTACTTC.

The chain joins TRBV10-3 to TRBJ2-7; TRBD1 is a possible D gene (7 bases). V was pared by 10 bases and J by 2 bases, with 27 bases between. From germline, CDR1 is ENHRY and CDR2 SYGVKD. The CDR3 is 17 residues long. The CDR3 coding sequence is TGTGCCACCAAGGGGGCAACTACGAGACGGGAGACCTACGAGCAGTACTTC. This gives the protein CATKGATTRRETYEQYF.

There are a few counts of this clonotype. This rearrangement joins TRBV7-9 to TRBJ2-5; perhaps TRBD2 as D (5 bases). Trimming removed 2 bases from V and 0 bases from J, with 7 bases in between. The CDR3 is 14 amino acids. Germline V gives CDR1 SEHNR, CDR2 FQNEAQ (reference sequence). CDR3 in DNA: TGTGCCAGCAGCTTAAGACTAAACCAAGAGACCCAGTACTTC. The encoded protein is CASSLRLNQETQYF.

This clonotype was seen at least ten times. This sequence joins TRBV12-3 or TRBV12-4 and TRBJ2-5; unclear D gene. This CDR3 has 13 residues. The ends were cut back, 3 bases at V and 5 bases at J, with 10 bases in the middle. The chain's CDR3 is CASSFGIRETQYF. The CDR3 nucleotides are TGTGCCAGCAGTTTTGGAATTCGGGAGACCCAGTACTTC.

The chain is built from TRBV3-1 and TRBJ2-3; D is perhaps TRBD2 (5 bases). This CDR3 has 15 residues. V shed 4 bases and J shed 0 bases, with 11 bases lying between them. CDR1 is LGHDT, CDR2 YNNKEL, per germline (reference sequence). For the CDR3, the DNA is TGTGCCAGCAGCCGGAGCGGACCTAGCACAGATACGCAGTATTTT. This gives the protein CASSRSGPSTDTQYF.

This clonotype has ten or more counts. The CDR3 region has the DNA TGCGCCAGCAGTGAGTCAAAGGGCTCCACCGGGGAGCTGTTTTTT. Amino acid sequence: CASSESKGSTGELFF. The genes are TRBV10-1 and TRBJ2-2, with D uncertain. CDR1 and CDR2 (germline): WNHNN, SYGVQD (reference sequence). V dropped 0 bases and J dropped 4 bases, with 9 bases sitting between them. The CDR3 runs 15 residues.

This clonotype was counted a few times. The chain joins TRBV9 to TRBJ2-3; 7 nucleotides line up with TRBD1. V was pared by 4 bases and J by 4 bases, with 9 bases of the junction left unmatched. The germline V gene has CDR1 SGDLS and CDR2 YYNGEE. This CDR3 is built from 15 residues. This CDR3 reads CASSPPLQGADTQYF. CDR3 nucleotides: TGTGCCAGCAGCCCGCCCTTGCAGGGGGCAGATACGCAGTATTTT. The variable domain in full, with the rest retrieved from reference TRBV9 and TRBJ2-3, is DSGVTQTPKHLITATGQRVTLRCSPRSGDLSVYWYQQSLDQGLQFLIQYYNGEERAKGNILERFSAQQFPDLHSELNLSSLELGDSALYFCASSPPLQGADTQYFGPGTRLTVL.

This clonotype turned up a few times. The V and J genes are TRBV7-2 and TRBJ2-1; tentative D call: TRBD2 (6 bases). The germline V gene encodes CDR1 SGHTA and CDR2 FQGNSA. This CDR3 has 16 amino acids. V shed 5 bases and J shed 0 bases, with 14 bases lying between them. The CDR3 reads CASSLPSDSSYNEQFF. CDR3 bases: TGTGCCAGCAGCCTTCCTAGCGATTCCTCCTACAATGAGCAGTTCTTC.

This clonotype was recorded a few times. The chain joins TRBV3-1 to TRBJ2-7; D may correspond to TRBD1 or TRBD2 (6 bases each). Germline-derived CDR1 and CDR2 are LGHDT and YNNKEL (reference sequence). The ends were cut back, 4 bases at V and 6 bases at J, with 13 bases in the middle. The CDR3 sequence is 13 residues long. This chain's CDR3 is CASSRGAEAEQYF. DNA for the CDR3: TGTGCCAGCAGCCGGGGGGCAGAAGCCGAGCAGTACTTC.

The chain is built from TRBV12-3 or TRBV12-4 and TRBJ2-3; 7 bases are a match to TRBD2. V shed 0 bases and J 5 bases; nucleotides not matched to a gene: 5. The CDR3 is made up of 15 amino acids. In nucleotides, the CDR3 is TGTGCCAGCAGTTTAGCGGGAGGGCCTAAAGATACGCAGTATTTT. It codes for CASSLAGGPKDTQYF.

This clonotype appeared a few times. The rearrangement links TRBV7-9 to TRBJ1-5; D remains ambiguous. CDR1 SEHNR and CDR2 FQNEAQ come from the germline V gene (reference sequence). Trimming removed 2 bases from V and 0 bases from J, with 11 bases in between. The CDR3 spans 16 residues. The CDR3 protein is CASSLMAVYSNQPQHF. The CDR3 bases are TGTGCCAGCAGCTTAATGGCAGTTTATAGCAATCAGCCCCAGCATTTT.

This clonotype was found a few times. The chain carries TRBV4-3 and TRBJ2-1, with D perhaps TRBD1 or TRBD2 (6 bases each). CDR3 size: 17 residues. Germline V CDR1 and CDR2: LGHNA, YSLEER. V lost 4 bases and J 3 bases, leaving 19 bases between the germline ends. CDR3 sequence reads: CASSPQGSGGGYNEQFF. CDR3 DNA: TGCGCCAGCAGCCCCCAGGGTAGCGGAGGGGGCTACAATGAGCAGTTCTTC.

This clonotype was seen a handful of times. The chain combines TRBV21-1 with TRBJ2-4; TRBD2, the table's D call, lacks a check against the DNA. TRBV21-1 is recorded as a pseudogene. The CDR3 consists of 18 residues. CDR3 sequence (DNA): TGTGCCAGCAGCAAAGCTCTAAGTCCTCGGGTAACCAAAAACATTCAGTACTTC. It yields the protein CASSKALSPRVTKNIQYF.

This clonotype was counted many times. The chain employs TRBV12-3 or TRBV12-4 and TRBJ2-7, with D tentatively TRBD1 or TRBD2 (5 bases each). The CDR3 is made up of 13 amino acids. The V gene lost 6 bases and the J gene lost 3 bases, with 12 bases spanning the gap. CDR3 nucleotide sequence: TGTGCCAGCAGCGGGACGGCGATCTACGAGCAGTACTTC. It codes for CASSGTAIYEQYF.

This clonotype has just a few counts. The rearrangement uses TRBV28 and TRBJ2-5, with D possibly matching TRBD2 (5 bases). The V gene's germline CDR1 is MDHEN and CDR2 SYDVKM. The CDR3 consists of 12 residues. V was pared by 7 bases and J by 2 bases, with 8 bases between. CDR3 amino acids: CASNSGQETQYF. For the CDR3, the DNA is TGTGCCAGCAACAGCGGACAAGAGACCCAGTACTTC.

The chain is built from TRBV7-7 and TRBJ2-7; 10 bases line up with TRBD2. Trimming took 1 base from V and 4 from J; bases not matched to a gene: 4. Germline V gene lookup returns CDR1 SSHAT and CDR2 FNYEAQ (reference sequence). This CDR3 region has 15 residues. The CDR3 region is CASSLGAGGNYEQYF. CDR3 DNA: TGTGCCAGCAGCTTAGGAGCGGGAGGGAATTACGAGCAGTACTTC. Combining the CDR3 with reference TRBV7-7 and TRBJ2-7 gives the whole variable domain GAGVSQSPRYKVTKRGQDVTLRCDPISSHATLYWYQQALGQGPEFLTYFNYEAQPDKSGLPSDRFSAERPEGSISTLTIQRTEQRDSAMYRCASSLGAGGNYEQYFGPGTRLTVT.

This chain links TRBV14 with TRBJ2-1; possible D gene TRBD1, 5 bases. This CDR3 comprises 13 residues. Germline V lookup: CDR1 SGHDN, CDR2 FVKESK. V gave up 2 bases and J gave up 7 bases, with 9 bases separating them. CDR3 DNA sequence: TGTGCCAGCAGCCAACAGGGTGGGAATGAGCAGTTCTTC. Residues: CASSQQGGNEQFF.

The genes are TRBV25-1 and TRBJ1-6; no definite D call. This CDR3 has 11 residues. V was cut by 3 bases and J by 16 bases, with 10 bases left in between. Looked up from germline, CDR1 is MGHDK and CDR2 is SYGVNS. CDR3 sequence: CASSDVASLHF. The DNA for the CDR3 is TGTGCCAGCAGTGACGTGGCATCTCTCCACTTT.

This rearrangement joins TRBV10-3 to TRBJ2-5; perhaps TRBD2 as D (5 bases). V gave up 4 bases and J gave up 2 bases, with 11 bases separating them. The CDR3 extends over 14 amino acids. Germline assignment: CDR1 ENHRY and CDR2 SYGVKD. The CDR3 loop is CAISAVSGQETQYF. The CDR3 DNA reads as TGTGCCATCAGTGCGGTGTCGGGACAAGAGACCCAGTACTTC.